The clone carrying this T cell receptor beta chain was detected once. Generated by immunoSEQ multiplex PCR, the TCRdb table keeps only in-frame clones and is missing some. The table includes 150,000 or so clones, 65% to 90% detected once. Germline V lookup: CDR1 SEHNR, CDR2 FQNEAQ (reference sequence). This CDR3 contains 14 residues. V lost 4 bases to trimming and J lost 5 bases; unmatched junction nucleotides: 5. The data were obtained in a study of blood T cell repertoires in COVID-19. Input material: peripheral blood. This clonotype was sampled from a woman in her sixties with COVID-19, enrolled during active disease. The chain joins TRBV7-9 to TRBJ1-1, with 9 nucleotides matching TRBD1. CDR3 loop: CASSWGQGGTEAFF. Here the CDR3 DNA reads TGTGCCAGCAGCTGGGGACAGGGAGGAACTGAAGCTTTCTTT.